Sequencing of this TCR beta chain was carried out in a study of blood T cell repertoires in COVID-19. Study at large: Nucleic acid was either cDNA or gDNA, and it came from T cells, B-cell-depleted T cells, or PBMCs.

J gave up 2 bases and V 3 bases, and 2 bases lay outside the gene matches. The germline V gene encodes CDR1 MRHNA and CDR2 SNTAGT. This CDR3 is built from 16 residues. The assay was immunoSEQ multiplex PCR, and TCRdb's table has in-frame clones only and misses some. Altogether 25,000 to 35,000 clones are present, roughly nine tenths being singletons, with the ten largest covering under 6%. Specimen: peripheral blood. The chain has TRBV6-4 and TRBJ2-3; 13 bases map to TRBD2. This TCR came from a human donor in a cohort sampled during active COVID-19. CDR3 in DNA: TGTGCCAGCAGTGAGACTAGCGGGGGGACCACAGATACGCAGTATTTT. It codes for CASSETSGGTTDTQYF.